Listed below are T cell receptor beta chains from one sample, sequenced in a study of blood T cell repertoires in COVID-19. Only in-frame clones appear in the TCRdb table, and some are missing; sequencing was by immunoSEQ multiplex PCR. The sample consists of roughly 180,000 clones, approximately 85% of them appearing once. Source material: PBMCs or T cells enriched from blood (not recorded which). These receptor sequences come from a man aged 40-49 years who had recovered from COVID-19. Both conserved end residues are part of each CDR3. Each record gives: V gene, CDR3 protein.

V: TRBV28
CDR3: CASSLWRGTGNTEAFF

V: TRBV7-3
CDR3: CASSMDRESTEAFF

V: TRBV5-1
CDR3: CASSWDNLIGMNTEAFF

V: TRBV7-9
CDR3: CASSPIFGQGSEKLFF

V: TRBV7-8
CDR3: CASSVQVINTEAFF

V: TRBV3-1/TRBV3-2
CDR3: CASSQTTGKGSEAFF

V: TRBV7-2
CDR3: CASSLRRGLNTQYF

V: TRBV14
CDR3: CASSQRTGRNSPLHF

V: TRBV5-5
CDR3: CASSLLQGIYEQYF

V: TRBV11-3
CDR3: CATDISYNEQFF

V: TRBV7-9
CDR3: CASSPGQGYYGYTF

V: TRBV28
CDR3: CASRLNSRQGVEAFF

V: TRBV6-2/TRBV6-3
CDR3: CASSPHRVQPQHF

V: TRBV5-5
CDR3: CASSSGVGPLAADKYF

V: TRBV11-2
CDR3: CASSLPHGGASITDTQYF

V: TRBV7-9
CDR3: CASSRGLNEKLFF

V: TRBV5-1
CDR3: CASTPGQGFAEAFF

V: TRBV5-5
CDR3: CASSPSTDTQYF

V: TRBV25-1
CDR3: CASSATTGQYF

V: TRBV19
CDR3: CASSPGQGAYEKLFF

V: TRBV5-1
CDR3: CASSLGQGISDTQYF

V: TRBV9
CDR3: CASSVGGVEQFF

V: TRBV3-1/TRBV3-2
CDR3: CASSQESSSGNTIYF

V: TRBV5-1
CDR3: CASAVAGTGAEQYF

V: TRBV29-1
CDR3: CSTAPGTEAFF

V: TRBV20-1
CDR3: CRGEGRTEAFF

V: TRBV28
CDR3: CESRGTEAFF

V: TRBV25-1
CDR3: CASSAAGGSETQYF

V: TRBV19
CDR3: CASSIGVVAGRAVGQPQHF

V: TRBV5-6
CDR3: CASSLGVRGQEKLFF

V: TRBV12-3/TRBV12-4
CDR3: CASISGVVEQFF

V: TRBV14
CDR3: CASSQDVGTGPNTEAFF

V: TRBV5-4
CDR3: CASSFGEDQPQHF

V: TRBV27
CDR3: CASSTRTGPSYGYTF

V: TRBV30
CDR3: CAWSREGDQPQHF

V: TRBV29-1
CDR3: CSGGDRGISDTQYF

V: TRBV12-3/TRBV12-4
CDR3: CASSEGTAEAFF

V: TRBV12-5
CDR3: CASGSEGNEQFF

V: TRBV28
CDR3: CASSSSDRGYEQYF

V: TRBV27
CDR3: CATYDRVTTGANVLTF

V: TRBV2
CDR3: CASSDNAYEQYF

V: TRBV29-1
CDR3: CSVDLAGYTGELFF

V: TRBV5-1
CDR3: CASSYGLAGDSSYEQYF

V: TRBV7-9
CDR3: CASSYLGDRGRLNTGELFF